This T cell receptor (beta chain) was found in a study of shared T cell receptors in the human thymus. Between the trimmed V and J ends, which lost 2 bases and 1 base, there was a span of 9 bases. This CDR3 spans 14 amino acids. Germline assignment: CDR1 MNHNS and CDR2 SASEGT. This clone has just a few counts. Produced via immunoSEQ multiplex PCR; TCRdb's table is partial and in-frame only. The sample records around 730,000 clones, 80% to 90% being singletons. These sequences were also reported in another study, on human thymus T cells. That study adds: Thymus tissue was removed during corrective cardiac surgery. Thymic and blood repertoires seemed to show skewed V and J gene use.

The sequence was obtained from a girl less than two years old with a congenital heart defect. The sequenced material came from thymocytes. The V gene is TRBV6-1, the J gene TRBJ2-7; possibly TRBD2 for D (6 bases). As DNA, the CDR3 is TGTGCCAGCAGTGAATTGGGAGGTTCCTACGAGCAGTACTTC. Amino acids: CASSELGGSYEQYF.